Here is one T cell receptor (beta chain) with its context. No antigen is known for it. The assay was immunoSEQ multiplex PCR, and TCRdb's table has in-frame clones only and misses some. This table holds tens of thousands of clones, approximately 90% found once. This sample stems from a study of neoadjuvant nivolumab and ipilimumab in lung cancer. Whole-study findings and limits: Higher pretherapy blood TCR richness went with higher resected-tumor richness.

This CDR3 has 18 residues. Trimming at V came to 1 base and at J to 6 bases, leaving 13 bases not matched to a gene. The germline CDR1 and CDR2 sequences are MGHRA and YSYEKL. This sequence joins TRBV4-1 and TRBJ2-1, with TRBD2 matching 9 bases. The sample consisted of blood, taken before neoadjuvant nivolumab, alone or with ipilimumab. This clonotype was sampled from an adult with non-small cell lung cancer. Some clones in this sample may be carry-over from other donors' samples. The chain's CDR3 is CASSQGPYAGGRFNEQFF. The CDR3 DNA is TGCGCCAGCAGCCAAGGCCCTTATGCGGGAGGGCGATTCAATGAGCAGTTCTTC.